These T cell receptor beta chains were read from a single sample in a study of response to subunit inactivated influenza vaccine. TCRdb fed the RT-PCR reads into MiXCR, producing one record per CDR3 protein. The table has over 300,000 distinct CDR3 sequences, 21% seen once. Sequenced material: PBMCs from blood, taken about 20 months after vaccination. The receptors come from a man in his fifties or sixties who received an inactivated influenza vaccine. Each CDR3 is given without its conserved first and last residue. The order of the fields is J gene, V gene, CDR3 protein.

>TRBJ2-7|TRBV29-1
SVDGLAGGVQY
>TRBJ2-1|TRBV20-1
SARFFRAEGDEQF
>TRBJ1-5|TRBV28
ASSSPTLASNQPQH
>TRBJ2-1|TRBV4-3
ASSQETSGVYEQF
>TRBJ1-1|TRBV15
AISTGVEMNTEAF
>TRBJ2-3|TRBV29-1
SVAGGSDTQY
>TRBJ1-5|TRBV20-1
SARGPTRIQPQH
>TRBJ2-6|TRBV4-3
ASSQDPRGFVLT
>TRBJ2-5|TRBV14
ASSPLTGGETQY
>TRBJ2-3|TRBV20-1
SCPLAGATSTDTQY
>TRBJ1-5|TRBV6-2/TRBV6-3
ASSFGGGRNQPQH
>TRBJ1-4|TRBV6-6
ASSFTGEKLF
>TRBJ2-1|TRBV19
ASSSPGQGIHEQF